One and the same sample provided the 2 T cell receptor beta chains below, sequenced in a study of blood T cell repertoires in COVID-19. The method was immunoSEQ multiplex PCR; TCRdb's version includes in-frame clones alone and lacks a portion of them. The sample holds under 300,000 clones, about 80% seen once. The sample was PBMCs or T cells enriched from blood (not recorded which). The receptors come from a man aged 50 to 60 who had recovered from COVID-19.

This clone has only one observation. The CDR3 region is CASSKDDGGTSGSRETQYF. The CDR3 DNA is TGTGCCAGCAGCAAAGATGACGGGGGAACTAGCGGGAGTAGGGAGACCCAGTACTTC. The rearrangement joins TRBV21-1 to TRBJ2-5; the D call TRBD2 from the table was never checked on the DNA. TRBV21-1 is noted as a pseudogene. The CDR3 length is 19 residues.

The chain uses TRBV12-5 and TRBJ2-1; TRBD2 agrees at 12 bases. There are 15 residues in the CDR3. V shed 6 bases, J shed 2 bases, and the junction held 2 bases outside the gene matches. Germline loops: CDR1 LGHNT, CDR2 FRNRAP. CDR3 bases: TGTGCTAGTGGAACTAGCGGGGGGCCCTACAATGAGCAGTTCTTC. Translation gives CASGTSGGPYNEQFF. The full variable domain, rest sourced from reference TRBV12-5 and TRBJ2-1, is DARVTQTPRHKVTEMGQEVTMRCQPILGHNTVFWYRQTMMQGLELLAYFRNRAPLDDSGMPKDRFSAEMPDATLATLKIQPSEPRDSAVYFCASGTSGGPYNEQFFGPGTRLTVL.